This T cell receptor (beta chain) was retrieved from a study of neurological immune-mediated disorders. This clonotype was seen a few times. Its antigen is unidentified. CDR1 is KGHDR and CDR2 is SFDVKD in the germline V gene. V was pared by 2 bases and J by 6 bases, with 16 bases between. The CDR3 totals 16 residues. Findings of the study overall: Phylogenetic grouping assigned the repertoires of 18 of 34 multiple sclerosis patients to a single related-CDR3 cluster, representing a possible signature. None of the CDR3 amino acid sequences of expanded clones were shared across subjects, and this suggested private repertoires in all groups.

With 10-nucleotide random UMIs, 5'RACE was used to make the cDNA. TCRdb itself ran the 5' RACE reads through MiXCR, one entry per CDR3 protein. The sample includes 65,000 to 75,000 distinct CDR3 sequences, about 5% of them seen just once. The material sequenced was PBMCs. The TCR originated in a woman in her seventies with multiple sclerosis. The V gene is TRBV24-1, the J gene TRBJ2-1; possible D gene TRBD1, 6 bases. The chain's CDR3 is CATSDSDGQLINEQFF. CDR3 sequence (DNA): TGTGCCACCAGTGATTCGGATGGACAGCTTATCAATGAGCAGTTCTTC.